The 6 T cell receptor beta chains below all came from one sample that was sequenced in a study of blood T cell repertoires in COVID-19. The repertoire was sequenced with immunoSEQ multiplex PCR; TCRdb's copy has only in-frame clones and lacks some. The sample has 210,000 or so clones; around 90% are singletons. Sequenced sample: peripheral blood. These receptors came from a man aged 25-40 years with COVID-19, enrolled during active disease.

The V gene is TRBV4-1, the J gene TRBJ2-3; TRBD2 is a possible D gene (6 bases). Germline CDR1 and CDR2: MGHRA and YSYEKL. The length of the CDR3 is 15 residues. V lost 7 bases and J 2 bases, leaving 16 bases between the germline ends. CDR3: CASTLGGPHTDTQYF. The CDR3 DNA follows: TGCGCCAGCACCCTCGGGGGACCCCACACAGATACGCAGTATTTT.

This clone appeared once. J is TRBJ1-5 and V is TRBV4-3; D possibly corresponds to TRBD1 (5 bases). The CDR3 loop spans 17 amino acids. Trimming took off 1 base at V and 0 bases at J, with 13 bases between the two ends. Germline loops: CDR1 LGHNA, CDR2 YSLEER. The chain's CDR3 is CASSQVAGDLSNQPQHF. The CDR3 DNA reads TGCGCCAGCAGCCAAGTCGCGGGGGATCTTAGCAATCAGCCCCAGCATTTT.

This clone was observed a few times. The rearrangement joins TRBV28 to TRBJ1-1; D might be TRBD1 (5 bases). The CDR3 sequence is 11 residues long. The germline gives CDR1 MDHEN, CDR2 SYDVKM. Trimming stripped 6 bases from V and 4 bases from J, with 6 bases between. Here the CDR3 reads CASRGGTEAFF. The DNA for the CDR3 is TGTGCCAGCAGGGGGGGCACTGAAGCTTTCTTT.

This clone was seen just once. The rearrangement joins TRBV27 to TRBJ1-5, with 7 bases matching TRBD1. CDR1 MNHEY and CDR2 SMNVEV come from the germline V gene (reference sequence). The CDR3 has 13 amino acids. V trimming: 5 bases; J trimming: 7 bases; junction bases outside the gene matches: 5. The CDR3 DNA follows: TGTGCCAGCAGTCCTAGGGGGCACCAGCCCCAGCATTTT. Translation: CASSPRGHQPQHF.

The chain joins TRBV5-1 to TRBJ1-3; unclear D gene. In germline, CDR1 is SGHRS, CDR2 YFSETQ. V lost 2 bases to trimming and J lost 3 bases, with 12 bases between them. CDR3 length: 15 amino acids. The CDR3 loop is CASSLYYEGGNTIYF. As DNA, the CDR3 is TGCGCCAGCAGCTTATACTATGAGGGTGGAAACACCATATATTTT. Variable domain in full (rest from reference TRBV5-1 and TRBJ1-3): KAGVTQTPRYLIKTRGQQVTLSCSPISGHRSVSWYQQTPGQGLQFLFEYFSETQRNKGNFPGRFSGRQFSNSRSEMNVSTLELGDSALYLCASSLYYEGGNTIYFGEGSWLTVV.

This clone was seen just once. The chain employs TRBV28 and TRBJ2-3; 9 bases line up with TRBD2. CDR3 size: 19 residues. Germline CDR1 is MDHEN and CDR2 is SYDVKM. V shed 2 bases, J shed 8 bases, and the junction held 20 bases outside the gene matches. The CDR3: CASSLRIPALAGALVTQYF. The CDR3 DNA reads TGTGCCAGCAGTTTAAGGATCCCAGCCTTAGCGGGGGCCCTGGTTACGCAGTATTTT.